Following are 2 T cell receptor beta chains from one sample sequenced in a study of Ad26.COV2.S vaccination and SARS-CoV-2 variants. Some clones are missing from TCRdb's copy, which holds only in-frame ones; the method was immunoSEQ multiplex PCR. The data hold hundreds of thousands of clones, with about nine tenths observed a single time. Treatment: approximately 18 received Ad26.COV2.S at low or high dose, single or two shots; 5 received placebo; per-sample allocation not given. Sampling was performed 63 days after the first vaccine or placebo injection. Sequences were derived from peripheral blood, sampled in a trial of Ad26.COV2.S vaccine versus placebo. These receptors were collected from a person between 18 and 65 years old who received the Ad26.COV2.S COVID-19 vaccine or a placebo.

The chain couples TRBV14 to TRBJ1-1; D is ambiguous. V was cut by 3 bases and J by 5 bases, with 10 bases left in between. Germline CDR1 and CDR2: SGHDN and FVKESK. The CDR3 has 13 amino acids. In nucleotides, the CDR3 is TGTGCCAGCAGCCAGCGGGGTGTGACTGAAGCTTTCTTT. Encoded protein: CASSQRGVTEAFF.

This clone showed up just once. The CDR3 nucleotides are TGCGCCAGCAGCTTGCTCGGGGCTGGGAGTGAAAAACTGTTTTTT. Amino acid sequence: CASSLLGAGSEKLFF. The rearrangement joins TRBV5-1 to TRBJ1-4; D may be TRBD1 (5 bases). The CDR3 is 15 amino acids. Germline V lookup: CDR1 SGHRS, CDR2 YFSETQ. The V gene lost 1 base and the J gene lost 7 bases, with 14 bases spanning the gap.